This T cell receptor beta chain was sequenced during a study of blood T cell repertoires in COVID-19. Looking at the study overall: COVID-19 samples from acute and convalescent phases originated in the United States, Italy and Spain. PBMCs, B-cell-depleted T cells, or T cells provided the cDNA or gDNA that made up the material.

Authors' processing steps: Amplifying reference gene primers gave estimates of nucleated cell counts. Clones were sequenced by immunoSEQ multiplex PCR, and TCRdb holds only the in-frame ones, with some missing. Clone size and V and J calls were adopted from that table, with D and trimming inferred from the DNA. The sample holds some 100,000 clones, around four fifths seen once. This receptor was taken from a human donor in a cohort sampled during active COVID-19. What was sequenced was peripheral blood.

Written as DNA, the CDR3 is TGTGCCAGCAGTCCAACCTACTCTGGAAACACCATATATTTT. It codes for CASSPTYSGNTIYF. This chain links TRBV6-5 with TRBJ1-3; D is unresolved. Trimming shortened V by 5 bases and J by 0 bases, and 8 bases separated the two germline ends. Per the germline V gene, CDR1 is MNHEY and CDR2 is SVGAGI. The CDR3 has 14 amino acids.